This T cell receptor (beta chain) was obtained from a study of shared clonotypes between healthy human individuals. General study findings and limits: When naive CD4 clonotypes were compared across a handful of donors, 4% to 6.5% were shared.

This clone showed up just once. Its antigen is as yet unknown. Germline CDR1 and CDR2: SNHLY and FYNNEI. The CDR3 extends over 15 amino acids. V lost 5 bases to trimming and J lost 4 bases; unmatched junction nucleotides: 7. The table came from immunoSEQ multiplex PCR; TCRdb's copy has only in-frame clones and leaves some out. The sample has approximately 2.1 million clones; 80% to 95% are singletons. Caucasian adults living in Nashville, Tennessee, provided all samples. Partitioning of CD4+ cells yielded a CD45RA+ naive subset and a CD45RA-negative memory subset. Sequencing used naive CD4+ T cells from PBMCs. The subset here: CD45RA+ positively selected. The TCR was taken from a man in his late teens or twenties in good health. Some clones in this sample may be carry-over from other donors' samples. V is TRBV2 and J is TRBJ2-1, with TRBD2 matching 8 bases. The CDR3 nucleotides read TGTGCCAGCAGTCGAAGCGGGAGCGGGTACAATGAGCAGTTCTTC. It is translated as CASSRSGSGYNEQFF.